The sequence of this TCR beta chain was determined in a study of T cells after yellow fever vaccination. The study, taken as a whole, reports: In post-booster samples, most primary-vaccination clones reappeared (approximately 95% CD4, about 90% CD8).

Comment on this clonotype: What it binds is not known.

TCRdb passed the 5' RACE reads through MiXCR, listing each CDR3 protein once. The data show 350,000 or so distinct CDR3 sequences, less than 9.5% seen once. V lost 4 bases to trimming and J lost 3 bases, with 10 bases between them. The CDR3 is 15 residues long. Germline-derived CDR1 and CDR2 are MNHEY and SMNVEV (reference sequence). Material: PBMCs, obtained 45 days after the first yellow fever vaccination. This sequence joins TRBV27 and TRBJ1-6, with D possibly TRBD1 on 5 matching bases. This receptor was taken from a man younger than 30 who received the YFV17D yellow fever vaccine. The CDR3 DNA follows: TGTGCCAGCAGTTCCCGACAGTTCTATAATTCACCCCTCCACTTT. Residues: CASSSRQFYNSPLHF.